The rows below give T cell receptor beta chains drawn from one sample of a study of radiotherapy plus CTLA-4 blockade in lung cancer. Profiling relied on immunoSEQ multiplex PCR, and the TCRdb table lists in-frame clones only, not all of them. The sample yields 95,000 to 150,000 clones, around 89% seen once. This material consisted of peripheral blood, taken from a patient treated with radiotherapy plus ipilimumab. The receptors derive from a human donor with non-small cell lung cancer that progressed on radiotherapy plus ipilimumab. Both conserved end residues are part of each CDR3. The D gene is left open where the match is weak. Expanded clones get a size class; other rows say once, few or many, or leave the size out.

once | TRBJ2-3 | TRBV7-9 | . | TGTGCCAGCAGCACCGACACAGATACGCAGTATTTT | CASSTDTDTQYF
. | TRBJ2-1 | TRBV19 | TRBD2 | TGTGCCAGTAGTTCGCGTAGCGGGGGCTCCTACAATGAGCAGTTCTTC | CASSSRSGGSYNEQFF
. | TRBJ2-5 | TRBV7-8 | . | TGTGCCAGCAGCTTAGCCCAGGCCCAAGAGACCCAGTACTTC | CASSLAQAQETQYF
. | TRBJ2-7 | TRBV7-2 | . | TGTGCCAGCAGCTCCGAGGGGTTCTCCTACGAGCAGTACTTC | CASSSEGFSYEQYF
. | TRBJ1-1 | TRBV29-1 | TRBD1 | TGCAGCGTTGAAAAGCCGGACAGGGGCCCTGAAGCTTTCTTT | CSVEKPDRGPEAFF
once | TRBJ2-1 | TRBV2 | . | TGTGCCAGCAGTGAAGCTCAGGTGGGGGTCGGGACGAACAATGAGCAGTTCTTC | CASSEAQVGVGTNNEQFF
once | TRBJ1-4 | TRBV4-1 | . | TGCGCCAGCAGCCAAGGTACCCTTAGGGCTAATGAAAAACTGTTTTTT | CASSQGTLRANEKLFF
once | TRBJ2-7 | TRBV30 | . | TGTGCCTGGAGTGTTGGGGGCCCCGCCTACGAGCAGTACTTC | CAWSVGGPAYEQYF
. | TRBJ2-3 | TRBV5-1 | TRBD2 | TGCGCCAGCAGCTTGGGACTAGCGGGAGGGCCGGGGACACACACAGATACGCAGTATTTT | CASSLGLAGGPGTHTDTQYF
. | TRBJ2-2 | TRBV5-1 | . | TGCGCCAGCAGATCAGGGCTAGCAGACACCGGGGAGCTGTTTTTT | CASRSGLADTGELFF
. | TRBJ1-5 | TRBV2 | . | TGTGCCAGCAGTCGAGACAACAATCAGCCCCAGCATTTT | CASSRDNNQPQHF
once | TRBJ2-2 | TRBV6-1 | . | TGTGCCAGCAGTGAACGGAGGTTGAGGGAGGCGGCCGGGGAGCTGTTTTTT | CASSERRLREAAGELFF
. | TRBJ2-1 | TRBV5-1 | TRBD2 | TGCGCCAGCAGCTCAGGGACTAGCGGGAGTATCTATGAGCAGTTCTTC | CASSSGTSGSIYEQFF
. | TRBJ2-3 | TRBV5-1 | . | TGCGCCAGCAGCTTGGCGGGAGCAGCAGATACGCAGTATTTT | CASSLAGAADTQYF
. | TRBJ2-1 | TRBV19 | TRBD2 | TGTGCCAGTAGTCGACTAGCGCCGCGGAATGAGCAGTTCTTC | CASSRLAPRNEQFF
. | TRBJ2-3 | TRBV29-1 | . | TGCAGCGAAGGCGCAGATACGCAGTATTTT | CSEGADTQYF
. | TRBJ1-1 | TRBV29-1 | . | TGCAGCGTTCCCCCTTGGTCTTCGGGAAGCGCTGAAGCTTTCTTT | CSVPPWSSGSAEAFF
. | TRBJ2-1 | TRBV9 | . | TGTGCCAGCAGCGTTGGGGGAGAAATCAATGAGCAGTTCTTC | CASSVGGEINEQFF
once | TRBJ2-7 | TRBV6-5 | TRBD1 | TGTGCCAGCAGTCGACAGGGGGGCATCTACGAGCAGTACTTC | CASSRQGGIYEQYF
. | TRBJ2-7 | TRBV9 | . | TGTGCCAGCAGCGTAGGGGTGGGAAGCTCCTACGAGCAGTACTTC | CASSVGVGSSYEQYF
. | TRBJ2-1 | TRBV19 | . | TGTGCCACTCGGGACCCCTTATATGAGCAGTTCTTC | CATRDPLYEQFF
once | TRBJ1-5 | TRBV6-5 | . | TGTGCCAGCAGTTACAGGGACCATCAGCCCCAGCATTTT | CASSYRDHQPQHF
. | TRBJ2-5 | TRBV11-3 | . | TGTGCCAGCAGCTTGGGCAGGGTAGAGACCCAGTACTTC | CASSLGRVETQYF